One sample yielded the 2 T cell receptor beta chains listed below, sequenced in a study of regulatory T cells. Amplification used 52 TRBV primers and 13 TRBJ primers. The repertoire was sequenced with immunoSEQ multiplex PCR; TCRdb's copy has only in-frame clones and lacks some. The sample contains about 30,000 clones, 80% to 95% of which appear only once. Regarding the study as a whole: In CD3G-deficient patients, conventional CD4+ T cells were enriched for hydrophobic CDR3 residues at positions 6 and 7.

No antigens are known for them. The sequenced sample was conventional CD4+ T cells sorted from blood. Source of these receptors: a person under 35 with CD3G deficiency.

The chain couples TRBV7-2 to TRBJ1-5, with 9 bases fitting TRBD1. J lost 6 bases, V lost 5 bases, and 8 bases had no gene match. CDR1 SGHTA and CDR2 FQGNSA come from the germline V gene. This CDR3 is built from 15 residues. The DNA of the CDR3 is TGTGCCAGCAGCATCCGGGACAGGGCACCTCAGCCCCAGCATTTT. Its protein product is CASSIRDRAPQPQHF.

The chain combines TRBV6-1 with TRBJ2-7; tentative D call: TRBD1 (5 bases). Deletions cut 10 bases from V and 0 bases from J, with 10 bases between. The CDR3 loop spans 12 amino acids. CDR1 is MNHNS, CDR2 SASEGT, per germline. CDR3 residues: CATTDTSYEQYF. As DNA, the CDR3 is TGTGCCACCACGGACACCTCCTACGAGCAGTACTTC.